This passage covers 32 T cell receptor beta chains from one sample sequenced in a study of shared clonotypes between healthy human individuals. Sequenced by immunoSEQ multiplex PCR; TCRdb stores in-frame clones only, minus some. The sample carries about 2.4 million clones, around nine tenths recorded once. The material sequenced was naive CD4+ T cells sorted from blood. Subset indicated: CD45RA+ positively selected. These TCRs come from a young man in good health.

To note about this clone: Other nucleotide sequences from this sample produce the same CDR3. The rearrangement uses TRBV10-2 and TRBJ1-5; unclear D gene. Deletions cut 0 bases from V and 1 base from J, with 4 bases between. CDR1 WSHSY and CDR2 SAAADI come from the germline V gene. CDR3 length: 14 residues. Written as DNA, the CDR3 is TGCGCCAGCAGTGAGTCAGGCAGCAATCAGCCCCAGCATTTT. It specifies CASSESGSNQPQHF.

The chain is built from TRBV6-9 and TRBJ2-5; 11 bases match TRBD2. Germline CDR1 and CDR2: MNHGY and SVAAGI. This CDR3 has 17 residues. V shed 6 bases, J shed 5 bases, and the junction held 14 bases outside the gene matches. The CDR3 loop reads CASRSSGRKPKGETQYF. As DNA, the CDR3 is TGTGCCAGCAGGTCTAGCGGGAGGAAACCGAAGGGGGAGACCCAGTACTTC.

J is TRBJ2-7 and V is TRBV18; 9 positions match TRBD1. The junction had 10 bases not matched to a gene; V was cut back by 6 bases and J by 4 bases. Germline V gives CDR1 KGHSH, CDR2 LQKENI. The CDR3 contains 15 residues. In DNA form, the CDR3 reads TGTGCCAGCTCCCCCGGGACAGGGATCGTTTACGAGCAGTACTTC. It codes for CASSPGTGIVYEQYF.

The rearrangement joins TRBV19 to TRBJ1-1; perhaps TRBD1 as D (5 bases). The CDR3 totals 14 residues. The V gene's germline CDR1 is LNHDA and CDR2 SQIVND (reference sequence). Trimming took 5 bases from V and 0 from J, leaving 10 bases between them. CDR3 nucleotides: TGTGCCAGTAGTGCCCAGGGTCTGAACACTGAAGCTTTCTTT. The encoded protein is CASSAQGLNTEAFF.

The V and J genes are TRBV19 and TRBJ2-7; 10 bases are a match to TRBD1. CDR3 length equals 16 residues. The V gene's germline CDR1 is LNHDA and CDR2 SQIVND (reference sequence). The V segment lost 5 bases and the J segment 3 bases; nucleotides outside the gene matches: 10. CDR3 nucleotide sequence: TGTGCCAGTAGTCCATTACCGGGACAGGGGCTCTACGAGCAGTACTTC. Translated: CASSPLPGQGLYEQYF.

This clone was detected only a few times. The V call is TRBV6-4, the J call TRBJ1-1; D may be TRBD1 (5 bases). CDR3 length: 13 residues. Germline CDR1 reads MRHNA; CDR2 reads SNTAGT. Trimming cost V 6 bases and J 1 base, with 9 bases left between them. The CDR3 region has the DNA TGTGCCAGCAGGCACGGACAGAACACTGAAGCTTTCTTT. Translation: CASRHGQNTEAFF.

The chain combines TRBV4-1 with TRBJ2-4; D is perhaps TRBD2 (5 bases). Germline loops: CDR1 MGHRA, CDR2 YSYEKL. Trimming removed 0 bases from V and 1 base from J, with 13 bases in between. This CDR3 is 17 amino acids long. The CDR3 reads CASSQEGLPGAKNIQYF. The CDR3 nucleotides are TGCGCCAGCAGCCAAGAGGGCCTGCCGGGGGCCAAAAACATTCAGTACTTC.

This clone was found once. Other DNA sequences in this specimen translate into the identical CDR3. The rearrangement links TRBV6-1 to TRBJ1-5; tentatively, D is TRBD1 (5 bases). Trimming removed 2 bases from V and 1 base from J, with 9 bases in between. The CDR3 spans 15 residues. CDR1 is MNHNS, CDR2 SASEGT, per germline. CDR3 nucleotide sequence: TGTGCCAGCAGTGAACAGGGTTCCAGCAATCAGCCCCAGCATTTT. This codes for CASSEQGSSNQPQHF.

The chain has TRBV30 and TRBJ1-2, with 9 bases aligning to TRBD1. Germline trimming cut 3 bases from V and 3 bases from J; bases unmatched to any gene: 2. CDR1 is GTSNPN and CDR2 is SVGIG in the germline V gene (reference sequence). The CDR3 sequence is 13 residues long. In DNA, the CDR3 is TGTGCCTGGAGAAGACAGGGGGACTATGGCTACACCTTC. It codes for CAWRRQGDYGYTF.

The chain employs TRBV27 and TRBJ1-2; 8 bases map to TRBD1. The CDR3 has 16 residues. Per germline, CDR1 MNHEY and CDR2 SMNVEV (reference sequence). Losses at the gene ends were 2 bases for V and 4 bases for J; bases not matched to a gene: 9. CDR3 nucleotide sequence: TGTGCCAGCAGTTTAGCACCAGGACAGGGTGCCTATGGCTACACCTTC. Translation: CASSLAPGQGAYGYTF.

The chain carries TRBV6-8 and TRBJ1-5, with D possibly TRBD1 on 5 matching bases. Germline CDR1 and CDR2: MNHGY and SAAAGT. The CDR3 has 18 amino acids. V gave up 2 bases and J gave up 0 bases, with 17 bases separating them. Written as DNA, the CDR3 is TGTGCCAGCAGTTACCCACTAGACAGACCTTATAGCAATCAGCCCCAGCATTTT. Translated: CASSYPLDRPYSNQPQHF.

CDR3 DNA sequence: TGTGCCAGCAGCTTAGCCGACCTTATCACAGATACGCAGTATTTT. Protein sequence: CASSLADLITDTQYF. The rearrangement links TRBV7-9 to TRBJ2-3; D not certain. Germline CDR1 reads SEHNR; CDR2 reads FQNEAQ (reference sequence). This CDR3 has 15 residues. Trimming shortened V by 0 bases and J by 2 bases, and 9 bases separated the two germline ends.

The chain uses TRBV28 and TRBJ2-5; 8 bases map to TRBD1. CDR3 size: 13 residues. Germline V gene data show CDR1 as MDHEN and CDR2 as SYDVKM. V dropped 5 bases and J dropped 7; count of bases not matched to a gene: 6. DNA of the CDR3: TGTGCCAGCAGTAGAGACAGGGGCGGGACCCAGTACTTC. Its protein is CASSRDRGGTQYF.

The rearrangement uses TRBV29-1 and TRBJ1-2; D is uncertain. Germline V CDR1 and CDR2: SQVTM, ANQGSEA. V gave up 7 bases and J gave up 3 bases, with 12 bases separating them. This CDR3 is built from 12 residues. The CDR3 reads CSAAISYYGYTF. The CDR3 coding sequence is TGCAGCGCTGCGATCTCTTACTATGGCTACACCTTC.

The chain links TRBV19 to TRBJ2-3; D gene ambiguous. V dropped 5 bases and J dropped 3 bases, with 12 bases sitting between them. The V gene's germline CDR1 is LNHDA and CDR2 SQIVND (reference sequence). The CDR3 sequence is 14 residues long. This chain's CDR3 is CASSSGPRTDTQYF. Here the CDR3 DNA reads TGTGCCAGTAGTTCGGGTCCTCGGACAGATACGCAGTATTTT.

Turning to this clone: A read error may account for a junction end that differs from germline. This sequence joins TRBV18 and TRBJ2-7; 10 nucleotides match TRBD1. This CDR3 comprises 13 residues. The V gene's germline CDR1 is KGHSH and CDR2 LQKENI. The CDR3 DNA follows: TGTGCCAGCTCACCACCGGACAGGGGGGACCAGGACTTC. Its translation is CASSPPDRGDQDF.

The V and J genes are TRBV5-1 and TRBJ1-2; 9 bases align to TRBD1. Germline V gene lookup returns CDR1 SGHRS and CDR2 YFSETQ. The CDR3 consists of 17 residues. The V segment lost 3 bases and the J segment 3 bases; nucleotides outside the gene matches: 12. CDR3 protein: CASSSGTGREFYYGYTF. CDR3 in DNA: TGCGCCAGCAGCTCGGGGACAGGGAGGGAGTTCTACTATGGCTACACCTTC.

About this clone: The sample contains more than one DNA sequence encoding this CDR3. The genes are TRBV10-3 and TRBJ2-5; D tentatively reads TRBD1 or TRBD2 (5 bases each). Between the trimmed V and J ends, which lost 3 bases and 5 bases, there was a span of 7 bases. Per germline, CDR1 ENHRY and CDR2 SYGVKD. The CDR3 is made up of 12 amino acids. The chain's CDR3 is CAISDREETQYF. The CDR3 DNA reads TGTGCCATCAGTGACAGGGAGGAGACCCAGTACTTC.

This clone has a handful of counts. The chain has TRBV30 and TRBJ2-3; D is perhaps TRBD2 (5 bases). This CDR3 region has 14 residues. V lost 3 bases, J lost 2 bases, and 12 bases lay in between. The germline V gene encodes CDR1 GTSNPN and CDR2 SVGIG (reference sequence). The CDR3 DNA follows: TGTGCCTGGAGACTAGAGGGCACCACAGATACGCAGTATTTT. Translation: CAWRLEGTTDTQYF. The full variable domain, its missing parts supplied by reference TRBV30 and TRBJ2-3, is SQTIHQWPATLVQPVGSPLSLECTVEGTSNPNLYWYRQAAGRGLQLLFYSVGIGQISSEVPQNLSASRPQDRQFILSSKKLLLSDSGFYLCAWRLEGTTDTQYFGPGTRLTVL.

The chain carries TRBV2 and TRBJ1-1; 10 bases match TRBD1. Unmatched junction bases numbered 9, after V lost 10 bases and J lost 1 base. CDR3 size: 15 residues. Looked up from germline, CDR1 is SNHLY and CDR2 is FYNNEI. In DNA, the CDR3 is TGTGCCATCCGACAGGGGGCCGGTCCGAACACTGAAGCTTTCTTT. This sequence encodes CAIRQGAGPNTEAFF.

The chain recombines TRBV19 with TRBJ2-3; 11 bases fit TRBD2. CDR1 LNHDA and CDR2 SQIVND come from the germline V gene (reference sequence). The CDR3 is 22 amino acids. J gave up 4 bases and V 4 bases, and 25 bases lay outside the gene matches. Written as DNA, the CDR3 is TGTGCCAGTAGTACCCCCCGCGACAGGGGGGCTACTAGCGGGAGAACGGCAGATACGCAGTATTTT. It specifies CASSTPRDRGATSGRTADTQYF.

This rearrangement joins TRBV6-5 to TRBJ1-4; D possibly corresponds to TRBD1 (5 bases). The germline gives CDR1 MNHEY, CDR2 SVGAGI. Trimming took off 8 bases at V and 8 bases at J, with 18 bases between the two ends. The CDR3 runs 14 residues. The CDR3 DNA follows: TGTGCCAGCGGGGTTCTCGGGGCAGGGGAAAAACTGTTTTTT. Its protein product is CASGVLGAGEKLFF.

V usage is TRBV2 and J usage is TRBJ2-1; either TRBD1 or TRBD2 may fit D (5 bases each). V lost 5 bases to trimming and J lost 6 bases, with 17 bases between them. Germline V CDR1 and CDR2: SNHLY, FYNNEI. The CDR3 covers 15 residues. As DNA, the CDR3 is TGTGCCAGCAGTCTGGAGGCCAGGGCGGGCAATGAGCAGTTCTTC. Its translation is CASSLEARAGNEQFF.

The V call is TRBV2, the J call TRBJ2-3; D gene uncertain. Trimming took 5 bases from V and 0 from J, leaving 9 bases between them. From germline, CDR1 is SNHLY and CDR2 FYNNEI. This CDR3 comprises 14 residues. This CDR3 reads CASSPSASTDTQYF. The CDR3 DNA is TGTGCCAGCAGTCCCTCGGCTAGCACAGATACGCAGTATTTT.

Note on this clone: The sample carries other DNA sequences with the same CDR3. The chain carries TRBV10-3 and TRBJ1-5; the D is unclear. CDR1 and CDR2 (germline): ENHRY, SYGVKD. The V and J ends lost 8 bases and 2 bases respectively, with 10 bases between them. The CDR3 length is 13 residues. The DNA of the CDR3 is TGTGCCATCTCGGCGGGCGGCAATCAGCCCCAGCATTTT. This encodes CAISAGGNQPQHF.

The chain combines TRBV4-1 with TRBJ1-1, with TRBD1 as a possible D gene (5 bases). Germline lookup yields CDR1 MGHRA and CDR2 YSYEKL. There are 14 residues in the CDR3. Trimming took 2 bases from V and 7 from J, leaving 14 bases between them. CDR3: CASSQHYMGGEAFF. Written as DNA, the CDR3 is TGCGCCAGCAGCCAACACTACATGGGGGGTGAAGCTTTCTTT.

This rearrangement joins TRBV7-3 to TRBJ2-7, with unresolved D. The V gene lost 2 bases and the J gene lost 2 bases, with 13 bases spanning the gap. Germline-derived CDR1 and CDR2 are SGHTA and FQGTGA. CDR3 length equals 15 residues. DNA for the CDR3: TGTGCCAGCAGCTTAGGGTTCGTGACCGCCTACGAGCAGTACTTC. Its protein is CASSLGFVTAYEQYF.

Turning to this clone: Other DNA sequences in this sample translate to the same CDR3. The V gene is TRBV18, the J gene TRBJ2-3; TRBD2 agrees at 12 bases. With 3 bases clipped from V and 0 bases from J, the junction kept 1 base outside the gene matches. Looked up from germline, CDR1 is KGHSH and CDR2 is LQKENI. The CDR3 loop spans 16 amino acids. The CDR3 protein is CASSPGLAGSTDTQYF. CDR3 sequence (DNA): TGTGCCAGCTCACCCGGACTAGCGGGGAGCACAGATACGCAGTATTTT.

V and J are TRBV11-2 and TRBJ2-7, with D perhaps TRBD1 (6 bases). V gave up 5 bases and J gave up 3 bases, with 14 bases separating them. This CDR3 has 14 residues. CDR1 SGHAT and CDR2 FQNNGV come from the germline V gene. The CDR3 sequence: CASSPGHRDYEQYF. The CDR3 nucleotides are TGTGCCAGCAGCCCTGGGCACAGGGACTACGAGCAGTACTTC.

This sequence joins TRBV18 and TRBJ1-5; D may be TRBD1 (6 bases). This CDR3 spans 15 amino acids. The V end was cut by 1 base, the J end by 7 bases, with 14 bases between. From germline, CDR1 is KGHSH and CDR2 LQKENI. In DNA, the CDR3 is TGTGCCAGCTCACCACAGGGACATCTTAGCCAGCCCCAGCATTTT. This translates into CASSPQGHLSQPQHF.

V is TRBV2 and J is TRBJ1-2; 7 bases match TRBD1. CDR3 length: 15 residues. The ends lost 7 bases at V and 9 bases at J; junction bases unmatched: 17. Germline CDR1 SNHLY, CDR2 FYNNEI. The CDR3 sequence: CASKPSSTGEPRYTF. The CDR3 bases are TGTGCCAGCAAGCCATCGTCTACAGGGGAACCCCGCTACACCTTC.

V gene TRBV2 combines with J gene TRBJ2-5; 10 bases are shared with TRBD2. Germline V gene lookup returns CDR1 SNHLY and CDR2 FYNNEI. The CDR3 has 12 residues. With V trimmed by 8 bases and J by 7 bases, 4 bases remained unmatched. In nucleotides, the CDR3 is TGTGCCAGCGGACTAGCGGTGGGGACCCAGTACTTC. Protein sequence: CASGLAVGTQYF. Full variable domain (missing parts from reference TRBV2 and TRBJ2-5): EPEVTQTPSHQVTQMGQEVILRCVPISNHLYFYWYRQILGQKVEFLVSFYNNEISEKSEIFDDQFSVERPDGSNFTLKIRSTKLEDSAMYFCASGLAVGTQYFGPGTRLLVL.